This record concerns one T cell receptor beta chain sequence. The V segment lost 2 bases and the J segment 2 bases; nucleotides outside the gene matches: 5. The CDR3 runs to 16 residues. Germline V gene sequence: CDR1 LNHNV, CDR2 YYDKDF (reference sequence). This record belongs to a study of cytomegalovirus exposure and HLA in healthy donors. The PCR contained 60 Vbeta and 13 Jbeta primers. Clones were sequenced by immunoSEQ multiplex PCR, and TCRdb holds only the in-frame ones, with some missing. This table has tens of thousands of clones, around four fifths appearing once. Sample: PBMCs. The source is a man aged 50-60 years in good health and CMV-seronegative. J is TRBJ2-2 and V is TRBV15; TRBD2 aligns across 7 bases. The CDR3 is CATSRKGLPNTGELFF. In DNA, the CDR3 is TGTGCCACCAGCAGAAAGGGACTACCTAACACCGGGGAGCTGTTTTTT.